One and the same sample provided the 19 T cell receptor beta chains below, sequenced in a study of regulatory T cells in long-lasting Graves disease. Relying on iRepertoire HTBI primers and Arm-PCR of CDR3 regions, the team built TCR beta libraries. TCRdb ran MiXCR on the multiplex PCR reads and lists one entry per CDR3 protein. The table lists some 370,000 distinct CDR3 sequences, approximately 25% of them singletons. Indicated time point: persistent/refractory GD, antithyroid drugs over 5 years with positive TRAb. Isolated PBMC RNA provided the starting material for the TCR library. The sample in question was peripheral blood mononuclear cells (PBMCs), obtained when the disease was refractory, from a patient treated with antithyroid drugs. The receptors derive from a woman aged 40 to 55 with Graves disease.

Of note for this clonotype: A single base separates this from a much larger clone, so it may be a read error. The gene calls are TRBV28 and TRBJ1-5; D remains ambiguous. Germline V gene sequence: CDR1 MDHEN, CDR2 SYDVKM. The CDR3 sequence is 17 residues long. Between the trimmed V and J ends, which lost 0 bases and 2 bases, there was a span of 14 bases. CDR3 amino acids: CASSLWGLGDRNQPQHF. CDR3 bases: TGTGCCAGCAGTTTATGGGGTTTAGGAGATCGCAATCAGCCCCAGCATTTT.

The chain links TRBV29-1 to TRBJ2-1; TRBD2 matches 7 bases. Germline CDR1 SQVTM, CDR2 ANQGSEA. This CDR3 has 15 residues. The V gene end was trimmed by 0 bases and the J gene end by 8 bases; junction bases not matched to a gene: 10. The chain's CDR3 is CSVEDRGEGRDEQFF. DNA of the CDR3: TGCAGCGTTGAAGATCGGGGGGAGGGCCGGGATGAGCAGTTCTTC.

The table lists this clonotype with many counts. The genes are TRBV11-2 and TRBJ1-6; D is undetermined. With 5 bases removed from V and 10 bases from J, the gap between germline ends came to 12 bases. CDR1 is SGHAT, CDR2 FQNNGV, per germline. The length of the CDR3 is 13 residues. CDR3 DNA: TGTGCCAGCAGCCCGCTTATGGCGTCACCCCTCCACTTT. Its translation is CASSPLMASPLHF.

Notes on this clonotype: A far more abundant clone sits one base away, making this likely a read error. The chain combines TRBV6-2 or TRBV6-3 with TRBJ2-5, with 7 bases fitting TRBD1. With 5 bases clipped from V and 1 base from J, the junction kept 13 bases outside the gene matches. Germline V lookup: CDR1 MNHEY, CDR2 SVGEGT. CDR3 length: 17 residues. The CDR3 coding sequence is TGTGCCAGCAGTGGTGCAGGGGGAGCTCGAAGCCAAGAGACCCAGTACTTC. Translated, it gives CASSGAGGARSQETQYF.

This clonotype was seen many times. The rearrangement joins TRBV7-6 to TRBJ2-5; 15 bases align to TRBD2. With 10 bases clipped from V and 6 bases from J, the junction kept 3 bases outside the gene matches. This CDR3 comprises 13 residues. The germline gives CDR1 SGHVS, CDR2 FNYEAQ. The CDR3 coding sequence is TGTGCCACCGGGACTAGCGGGAGGAAGACCCAGTACTTC. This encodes CATGTSGRKTQYF. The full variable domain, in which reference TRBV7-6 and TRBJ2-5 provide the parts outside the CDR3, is GAGVSQSPRYKVTKRGQDVALRCDPISGHVSLYWYRQALGQGPEFLTYFNYEAQQDKSGLPNDRFSAERPEGSISTLTIQRTEQRDSAMYRCATGTSGRKTQYFGPGTRLLVL.

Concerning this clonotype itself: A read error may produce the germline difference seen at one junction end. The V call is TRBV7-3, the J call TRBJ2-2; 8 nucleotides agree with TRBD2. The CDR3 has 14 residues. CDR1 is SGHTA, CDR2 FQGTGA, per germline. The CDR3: CAGSLTGGTGELFF. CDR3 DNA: TGTGCCGGCAGCTTAACGGGGGGGACCGGGGAGCTGTTTTTT.

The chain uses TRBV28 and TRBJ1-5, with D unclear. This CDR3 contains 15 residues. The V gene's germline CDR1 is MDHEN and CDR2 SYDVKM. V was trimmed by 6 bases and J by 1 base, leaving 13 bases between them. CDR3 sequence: CASRPSPGSNQPQHF. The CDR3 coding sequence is TGTGCCAGCAGACCTTCCCCGGGAAGCAATCAGCCCCAGCATTTT.

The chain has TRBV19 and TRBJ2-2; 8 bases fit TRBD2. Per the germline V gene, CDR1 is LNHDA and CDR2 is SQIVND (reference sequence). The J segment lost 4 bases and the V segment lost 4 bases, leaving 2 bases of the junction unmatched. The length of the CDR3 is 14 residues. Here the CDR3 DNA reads TGTGCCAGTAGTACGGGAGGGTCCACCGGGGAGCTGTTTTTT. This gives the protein CASSTGGSTGELFF.

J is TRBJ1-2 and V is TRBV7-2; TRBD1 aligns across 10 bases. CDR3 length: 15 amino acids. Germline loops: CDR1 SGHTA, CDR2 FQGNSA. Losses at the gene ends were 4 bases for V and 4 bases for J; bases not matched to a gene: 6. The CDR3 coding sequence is TGTGCCAGCAGCTACAGACAGGGGGCCGGCTATGGCTACACCTTC. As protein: CASSYRQGAGYGYTF. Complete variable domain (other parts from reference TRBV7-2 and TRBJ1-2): GAGVSQSPSNKVTEKGKDVELRCDPISGHTALYWYRQSLGQGLEFLIYFQGNSAPDKSGLPSDRFSAERTGGSVSTLTIQRTQQEDSAVYLCASSYRQGAGYGYTFGSGTRLTVV.

This CDR3 is CASSQDNPGGYEQYF. The CDR3 bases are TGCGCCAGCAGCCAAGATAACCCGGGAGGCTACGAGCAGTACTTC. The chain carries TRBV4-1 and TRBJ2-7; the match to TRBD2 covers 7 bases. The CDR3 loop spans 15 amino acids. Germline V gene sequence: CDR1 MGHRA, CDR2 YSYEKL. V gave up 0 bases and J gave up 3 bases; unmatched junction bases: 5.

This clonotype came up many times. CDR3 sequence reads: CASSFNTGRAEAFF. CDR3 coding DNA: TGTGCCAGCAGTTTTAACACAGGGAGGGCTGAAGCTTTCTTT. The chain has TRBV28 and TRBJ1-1; D is possibly TRBD1 (6 bases). The CDR3 totals 14 residues. Deletions cut 3 bases from V and 6 bases from J, with 14 bases between. The V gene's germline CDR1 is MDHEN and CDR2 SYDVKM. The full variable domain, rest sourced from reference TRBV28 and TRBJ1-1, is DVKVTQSSRYLVKRTGEKVFLECVQDMDHENMFWYRQDPGLGLRLIYFSYDVKMKEKGDIPEGYSVSREKKERFSLILESASTNQTSMYLCASSFNTGRAEAFFGQGTRLTVV.

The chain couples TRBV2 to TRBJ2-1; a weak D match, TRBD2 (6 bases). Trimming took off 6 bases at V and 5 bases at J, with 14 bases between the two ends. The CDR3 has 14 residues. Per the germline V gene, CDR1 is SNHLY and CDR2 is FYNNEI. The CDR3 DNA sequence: TGTGCCAGCAGACGGGTTAGCGGAGACAATGAGCAGTTCTTC. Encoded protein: CASRRVSGDNEQFF.

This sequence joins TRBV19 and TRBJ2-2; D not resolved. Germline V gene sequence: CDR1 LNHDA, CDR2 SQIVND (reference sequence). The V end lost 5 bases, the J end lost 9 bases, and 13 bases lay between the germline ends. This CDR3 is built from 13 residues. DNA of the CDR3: TGTGCCAGTAGTTATCTCCGGTCCCGGGAGCTGTTTTTT. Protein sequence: CASSYLRSRELFF.

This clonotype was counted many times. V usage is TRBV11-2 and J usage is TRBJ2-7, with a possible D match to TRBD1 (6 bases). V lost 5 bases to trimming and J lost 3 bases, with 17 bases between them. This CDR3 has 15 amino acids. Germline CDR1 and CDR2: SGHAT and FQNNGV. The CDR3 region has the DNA TGTGCCAGCAGCCGCAGTACAGGGCGCCTCTACGAGCAGTACTTC. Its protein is CASSRSTGRLYEQYF.

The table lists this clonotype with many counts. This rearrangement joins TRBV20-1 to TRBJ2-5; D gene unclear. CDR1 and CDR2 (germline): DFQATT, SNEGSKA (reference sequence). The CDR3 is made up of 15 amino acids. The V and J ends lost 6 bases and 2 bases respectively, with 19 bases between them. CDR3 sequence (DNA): TGCAGTGCCCCGAAGAGTCCAGCGCTGCAAGAGACCCAGTACTTC. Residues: CSAPKSPALQETQYF.

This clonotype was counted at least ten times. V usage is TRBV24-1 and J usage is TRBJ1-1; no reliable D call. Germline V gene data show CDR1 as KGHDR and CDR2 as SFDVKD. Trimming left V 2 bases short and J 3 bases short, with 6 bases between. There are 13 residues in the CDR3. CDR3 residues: CATSDSIHTEAFF. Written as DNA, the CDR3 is TGTGCCACCAGTGATTCGATTCACACTGAAGCTTTCTTT.

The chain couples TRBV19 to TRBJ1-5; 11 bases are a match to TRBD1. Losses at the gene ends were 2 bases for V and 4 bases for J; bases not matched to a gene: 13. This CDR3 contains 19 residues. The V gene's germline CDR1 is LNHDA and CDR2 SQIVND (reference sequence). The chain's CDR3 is CASSISTRRWDRGNQPQHF. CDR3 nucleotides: TGTGCCAGTAGTATATCTACCCGTCGCTGGGACAGGGGGAATCAGCCCCAGCATTTT.

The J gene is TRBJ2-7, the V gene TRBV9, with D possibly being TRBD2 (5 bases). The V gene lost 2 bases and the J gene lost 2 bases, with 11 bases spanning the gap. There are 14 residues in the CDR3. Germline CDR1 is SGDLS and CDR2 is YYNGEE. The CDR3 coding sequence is TGTGCCAGCAGCGTTAATCTAGCCCCCTACGAGCAGTACTTC. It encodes CASSVNLAPYEQYF.

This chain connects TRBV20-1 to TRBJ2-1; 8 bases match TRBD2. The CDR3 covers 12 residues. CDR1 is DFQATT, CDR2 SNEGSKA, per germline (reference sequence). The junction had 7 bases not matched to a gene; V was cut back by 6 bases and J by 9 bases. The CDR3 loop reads CSAPAGEVEQFF. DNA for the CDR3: TGCAGTGCCCCAGCGGGGGAGGTTGAGCAGTTCTTC.